Listed below are T cell receptor beta chains from one sample, sequenced in a study of spatial heterogeneity in lung cancer. TCRdb passed the 5' RACE reads through MiXCR, listing each CDR3 protein once. In the table there are some 120,000 distinct CDR3 sequences, more than 10% of which are singletons. The source was PBMCs, collected at follow-up. The receptor set was obtained from a male donor with early-stage non-small cell lung cancer. The CDR3 runs from the conserved cysteine through the conserved F or W. A D gene is named only where the DNA matches it firmly. Only some rows state a clone size, as once, few, many or a class for expanded clones.

TRBJ2-1 | - | TRBV5-6 | - | TGTGCCAGCAGCTTGGCGGTACACAATGAGCAGTTCTTC | CASSLAVHNEQFF
TRBJ1-5 | - | TRBV5-6 | - | TGTGCCAGCAGCTTGAGGAGGGAACAGCCCCAGCATTTT | CASSLRREQPQHF
TRBJ1-2 | - | TRBV5-1 | few | TGCGCCAGCAGTATCTCAGGAAACTATGGCTACACCTTC | CASSISGNYGYTF
TRBJ1-4 | TRBD1 | TRBV9 | many | TGTGCCAGCAGCCCGGACAGGCCTCTGGGGAAACTGTTTTTT | CASSPDRPLGKLFF
TRBJ1-1 | TRBD1 | TRBV19 | - | TGTGCCAGTAGTATTCAAGGGGGCGGAGGAACTGAAGCTTTCTTT | CASSIQGGGGTEAFF
TRBJ1-6 | - | TRBV4-3 | many | TGCGCCAGCAGCCAAGATCCCGCTTCACCCCTCCACTTT | CASSQDPASPLHF
TRBJ2-7 | - | TRBV2 | few | TGTGCCAGCAGCGACGGTAGCTCCTACGAGCAGTACTTC | CASSDGSSYEQYF
TRBJ1-6 | TRBD1 | TRBV11-1 | many | TGTGCCAGCAGCCTTGGACAGGGTGGTTCACCCCTCCACTTT | CASSLGQGGSPLHF
TRBJ1-1 | - | TRBV20-1 | - | TGCAGTGCTAGAAGAGGGGACGGGGGTCGAACTGAAGCTTTCTTT | CSARRGDGGRTEAFF
TRBJ2-6 | - | TRBV12-3/TRBV12-4 | - | TGTGCCAGCAGTTTCCCCCCCTCTGGGGCCAACGTCCTGACTTTC | CASSFPPSGANVLTF
TRBJ1-1 | - | TRBV29-1 | many | TGCAGCGTTCGGCGATCGAACACTGAAGCTTTCTTT | CSVRRSNTEAFF
TRBJ1-4 | - | TRBV2 | - | TGTGCCAGCAGCCGACGGACGGGTGAAGGGAAACTGTTTTTT | CASSRRTGEGKLFF
TRBJ1-5 | - | TRBV20-1 | few | TGCAGTGCAAGACAGGTTTATAGCAATCAGCCCCAGCATTTT | CSARQVYSNQPQHF
TRBJ2-2 | - | TRBV29-1 | few | TGCAGCGGCCGGGCCTGTTGGTTCGGGGAGCTGTTTTTT | CSGRACWFGELFF
TRBJ2-5 | - | TRBV6-6 | few | TGTGCCAGCAGTTCCCCTCGACCAGAAGAGACCCAGTACTTC | CASSSPRPEETQYF
TRBJ1-1 | - | TRBV2 | many | TGTGCCAGCAGTGCGCTCCCGGTCCGACGGAACACTGAAGCTTTCTTT | CASSALPVRRNTEAFF
TRBJ2-4 | - | TRBV2 | - | TGTGCCAGCAGGACCCTGGAGGGCCAAAACATTCAGTACTTC | CASRTLEGQNIQYF
TRBJ2-1 | TRBD2 | TRBV7-2 | few | TGTGCCAGCAGCAAAACGACTGGGACTAGCAATGAGCAGTTCTTC | CASSKTTGTSNEQFF
TRBJ2-1 | TRBD2 | TRBV7-6 | - | TGTGCCAGCAGCCGTAGGGCAAGGACTAGCGAGAACAATGAGCAGTTCTTC | CASSRRARTSENNEQFF
TRBJ1-4 | TRBD1 | TRBV29-1 | many | TGCAGCGTACGGACAGGCTCCGGTGAAAAACTGTTTTTT | CSVRTGSGEKLFF
TRBJ1-6 | - | TRBV10-1 | many | TGCGCCAGCAGGGAGGACAGCAATTCACCCCTCCACTTT | CASREDSNSPLHF
TRBJ2-3 | TRBD2 | TRBV18 | few | TGTGCCTGCTCACCAGTCGAGACTAGCGGGGGGGCGGAAGATACGCAGTATTTT | CACSPVETSGGAEDTQYF
TRBJ1-5 | TRBD1 | TRBV30 | few | TGTGCCTGGAGCAGACAGGGCCGGCAGCCCCAGCATTTT | CAWSRQGRQPQHF
TRBJ1-1 | - | TRBV20-1 | few | TGCAGTGTCCCAGACACCCTTCACACTGAAGCTTTCTTT | CSVPDTLHTEAFF
TRBJ2-6 | - | TRBV29-1 | many | TGCAGCGTTGAAGCTACGCCCCCAGCAACTGCTTTCTCTGGGGCCAACGTCCTGACTTTC | CSVEATPPATAFSGANVLTF
TRBJ1-5 | TRBD1 | TRBV4-2 | many | TGTGCCAGCAGCCAAGGAAACAGGGGCGGTCAGCCCCAGCATTTT | CASSQGNRGGQPQHF
TRBJ1-6 | TRBD1 | TRBV7-9 | many | TGTGCCAGCAGCTCCGGGACAGCCAATTCACCCCTCCACTTT | CASSSGTANSPLHF
TRBJ1-4 | - | TRBV7-9 | few | TGTGCCAGCAGCCCGTGGACGGGTGGTGAAAAACTGTTTTTT | CASSPWTGGEKLFF
TRBJ1-1 | TRBD1 | TRBV10-2 | - | TGCGCCAGCAGTGAGATACAGGGGGCTGAAGCTTTCTTT | CASSEIQGAEAFF
TRBJ2-4 | - | TRBV27 | - | TGTGCCAGCAGTTTGTCGGCCTGGGGTTCCAAAAACATTCAGTACTTC | CASSLSAWGSKNIQYF
TRBJ1-1 | - | TRBV29-1 | many | TGCAGCGCCATAAGGGCAGGGGCGAACACTGAAGCTTTCTTT | CSAIRAGANTEAFF
TRBJ1-2 | - | TRBV18 | - | TGTGCCAGCTCAACTGACAAGAACTATGGCTACACCTTC | CASSTDKNYGYTF
TRBJ1-2 | - | TRBV11-1 | few | TGTGCCAGCTCAAAAGAAGGGCGTAACTATGGCTACACCTTC | CASSKEGRNYGYTF
TRBJ2-3 | - | TRBV28 | - | TGTGCCAGCAGTTTAGTCAGCAGGGTAGATACGCAGTATTTT | CASSLVSRVDTQYF
TRBJ1-2 | - | TRBV29-1 | many | TGCAGCGTTGCCCCCAGGCCCTATGGCTACACCTTC | CSVAPRPYGYTF
TRBJ2-7 | TRBD1 | TRBV4-2 | many | TGTGCCAGCAGCCAAGACAGGGGACAGGGGGTCGGTGAGCAGTACTTC | CASSQDRGQGVGEQYF
TRBJ2-7 | - | TRBV20-1 | many | TGCAGTGCTAGAGACCTTAGTGTCCAGAACGAGCAGTACTTC | CSARDLSVQNEQYF
TRBJ2-5 | - | TRBV7-2 | few | TGTGCCAGCAGCTTTCGTTGGATGGGAGAGACCCAGTACTTC | CASSFRWMGETQYF
TRBJ1-1 | - | TRBV7-8 | - | TGTGCCAGCAGCTCAGTGTGGGGGAACACTGAAGCTTTCTTT | CASSSVWGNTEAFF
TRBJ2-7 | TRBD1 | TRBV7-9 | few | TGTGCCAGCGCGACAGGGTCTGAGCAGTACTTC | CASATGSEQYF
TRBJ1-6 | TRBD1 | TRBV12-3/TRBV12-4 | - | TGTGCCAGCAGCATACAGGGGGCAAATTCACCCCTCCACTTT | CASSIQGANSPLHF
TRBJ2-2 | TRBD1 | TRBV12-3/TRBV12-4 | many | TGTGCCAGCAGTTCCACAGGGGCCCCGGACACCGGGGAGCTGTTTTTT | CASSSTGAPDTGELFF
TRBJ1-5 | - | TRBV24-1 | - | TGTGCCACCAGTGAGAGTAATAGCAATCAGCCCCAGCATTTT | CATSESNSNQPQHF
TRBJ1-1 | - | TRBV30 | few | TGTGCCTGGAGTCCCGCGGGAGGGTTACGCACTGAAGCTTTCTTT | CAWSPAGGLRTEAFF
TRBJ2-5 | - | TRBV29-1 | many | TGCAGCGCAGACAGCCCGGGGACCCAGTACTTC | CSADSPGTQYF
TRBJ2-1 | - | TRBV5-5 | - | TGTGCCAGCAGTACCGCCCACGAGCAGTTCTTC | CASSTAHEQFF
TRBJ2-3 | TRBD1 | TRBV7-2 | - | TGTGCCAGCAGCTTGGGACAGGTCACAGATACGCAGTATTTT | CASSLGQVTDTQYF
TRBJ2-5 | TRBD1 | TRBV24-1 | many | TGTGCCACCAGGACAGGGGGCTTGGAGACCCAGTACTTC | CATRTGGLETQYF
TRBJ1-5 | - | TRBV12-3/TRBV12-4 | few | TGTGCCAGCAGTTTTGGACAACAGCCCCAGCATTTT | CASSFGQQPQHF
TRBJ2-7 | - | TRBV6-2/TRBV6-3 | many | TGTGCCAGCAGCCCCCCCGGAGGCCGCGAGCAGTACTTC | CASSPPGGREQYF